Detailed here is one T cell receptor beta chain. The data stem from a study of blood T cell repertoires in COVID-19. Study overall: Acute and convalescent COVID-19 specimens originated in the United States, Italy and Spain. In each case, the material was cDNA or gDNA derived from T cells, B-cell-depleted T cells, or PBMCs.

How the authors handled the data: By means of reference gene primer amplification, nucleated cell counts were estimated. The method was immunoSEQ multiplex PCR; TCRdb's version includes in-frame clones alone and lacks a portion of them. V, J and clone size are taken as reported in that table, and D and trimming were inferred from the DNA itself. Counted here are about 240,000 clones, about 90% occurring once; the ten biggest clones make up around 7.8%. CDR1 is MNHEY, CDR2 SVGAGI, per germline. The CDR3 loop spans 13 amino acids. Deletions cut 6 bases from V and 2 bases from J, with 7 bases between. Sequencing input: peripheral blood. This receptor was obtained from a man in his sixties who had recovered from COVID-19. The chain recombines TRBV6-5 with TRBJ2-2, with D maybe TRBD2 (6 bases). The CDR3 sequence is CASRGTNTGELFF. Here the CDR3 DNA reads TGTGCCAGCAGGGGGACTAACACCGGGGAGCTGTTTTTT.